Below are 21 T cell receptor beta chains sequenced from a single sample in a study of T cell responses to AZD1222 COVID-19 vaccine. TCRdb's copy holds only in-frame clones and misses some; the assay was immunoSEQ multiplex PCR. The data hold approximately 97,000 clones, with roughly 84% observed a single time. This specimen was peripheral blood, taken on day 0 of AZD1222 vaccination. The receptors originated from an adult in good health.

The chain joins TRBV9 to TRBJ1-6; no firm D call. Trimming shortened V by 4 bases and J by 4 bases, and 15 bases separated the two germline ends. In germline, CDR1 is SGDLS, CDR2 YYNGEE. The CDR3 spans 16 residues. CDR3 residues: CASSPKEGTYNSPLHF. Written as DNA, the CDR3 is TGTGCCAGCAGCCCAAAAGAGGGTACTTATAATTCACCCCTCCACTTT.

CDR3 nucleotide sequence: TGTGCCAGCTCACCGCGGACAGGGGATCTGGACAAAAACATTCAGTACTTC. This translates into CASSPRTGDLDKNIQYF. J is TRBJ2-4 and V is TRBV18; TRBD1 matches 9 bases. This CDR3 has 17 amino acids. Trimming took 3 bases from V and 3 from J; bases not matched to a gene: 9. The germline V gene has CDR1 KGHSH and CDR2 LQKENI.

The gene calls are TRBV18 and TRBJ1-5, with D unclear. The CDR3 sequence is 13 residues long. V lost 3 bases, J lost 4 bases, and 7 bases lay in between. CDR1 is KGHSH and CDR2 is LQKENI in the germline V gene. The CDR3 loop is CASSPSPNQPQHF. In DNA form, the CDR3 reads TGTGCCAGCTCACCCAGTCCTAATCAGCCCCAGCATTTT.

V gene TRBV9 combines with J gene TRBJ2-7; D gene uncertain. Trimming stripped 0 bases from V and 3 bases from J, with 7 bases between. Germline assignment: CDR1 SGDLS and CDR2 YYNGEE. This CDR3 is built from 13 residues. The CDR3 reads CASSVVSGYEQYF. As DNA, the CDR3 is TGTGCCAGCAGCGTAGTCTCGGGCTACGAGCAGTACTTC.

This clone was seen a few times. This CDR3 reads CASSYSRDRGPYEQYF. CDR3 nucleotides: TGTGCCAGCAGTTACTCGAGGGACAGGGGACCCTACGAGCAGTACTTC. The chain couples TRBV6-2 or TRBV6-3 to TRBJ2-7, with 10 bases identical to TRBD1. Looked up from germline, CDR1 is MNHEY and CDR2 is SVGEGT. J lost 2 bases, V lost 0 bases, and 4 bases had no gene match. The CDR3 loop spans 16 amino acids.

The chain carries TRBV11-2 and TRBJ2-1; possibly TRBD2 for D (6 bases). Per the germline V gene, CDR1 is SGHAT and CDR2 is FQNNGV. CDR3 length: 15 amino acids. Trimming left V 0 bases short and J 14 bases short, with 20 bases between. CDR3 loop: CASSLDGPGPWGEFF. The CDR3 DNA reads TGTGCCAGCAGCTTAGATGGGCCAGGGCCGTGGGGGGAGTTCTTC.

This clone occurred a few times. The V call is TRBV25-1, the J call TRBJ1-1, with unresolved D. This CDR3 is built from 16 residues. Germline V gives CDR1 MGHDK, CDR2 SYGVNS. Between the trimmed V and J ends, which lost 4 bases and 1 base, there was a span of 16 bases. CDR3 coding DNA: TGTGCCAGCAGTGGTACCTTCTGGGAGGGGAACACTGAAGCTTTCTTT. The encoded protein is CASSGTFWEGNTEAFF.

This sequence joins TRBV19 and TRBJ1-5; 8 bases fit TRBD1. CDR1 and CDR2 from the germline V gene are LNHDA and SQIVND (reference sequence). The J segment lost 1 base and the V segment lost 6 bases, leaving 5 bases of the junction unmatched. CDR3 length equals 15 residues. This chain's CDR3 is CASRDRDRSNQPQHF. CDR3 in DNA: TGTGCCAGTAGGGACAGGGACCGCAGCAATCAGCCCCAGCATTTT.

The J gene is TRBJ1-2, the V gene TRBV9, with D uncertain. Germline CDR1 is SGDLS and CDR2 is YYNGEE. The V and J ends lost 4 bases and 8 bases respectively, with 12 bases between them. The CDR3 is 12 amino acids. The CDR3 DNA reads as TGTGCCAGCAGCCCCATGACAATGGGCTACACCTTC. Protein sequence: CASSPMTMGYTF.

This clone was recorded a few times. V and J are TRBV9 and TRBJ1-3; a possible D gene is TRBD1 (6 bases). The CDR3 totals 14 residues. Trimming removed 0 bases from V and 4 bases from J, with 8 bases in between. Germline V gene lookup returns CDR1 SGDLS and CDR2 YYNGEE. As DNA, the CDR3 is TGTGCCAGCAGCGTAGGGACAGTAGGAAACACCATATATTTT. This gives the protein CASSVGTVGNTIYF.

The chain couples TRBV7-2 to TRBJ1-6; unclear D gene. Germline V gives CDR1 SGHTA, CDR2 FQGNSA. V was cut by 1 base and J by 10 bases, with 14 bases left in between. The CDR3 covers 15 residues. The CDR3 loop reads CASSLVSGRESPLHF. The CDR3 DNA is TGTGCCAGCAGCTTAGTGTCAGGAAGGGAGTCACCCCTCCACTTT.

This rearrangement joins TRBV10-3 to TRBJ1-5, with D tentatively TRBD1 (5 bases). Germline V gene sequence: CDR1 ENHRY, CDR2 SYGVKD. Trimming left V 4 bases short and J 4 bases short, with 11 bases between. The CDR3 length is 14 residues. The CDR3 reads CAISGRDRNQPQHF. The CDR3 DNA reads as TGTGCCATCAGTGGGAGAGACAGAAATCAGCCCCAGCATTTT.

The chain joins TRBV28 to TRBJ1-2, with 8 bases lining up with TRBD1. CDR3 length: 14 residues. Germline loops: CDR1 MDHEN, CDR2 SYDVKM. After removal of 4 bases from V and 3 bases from J, the junction contained 4 bases not matched to a gene. The CDR3 nucleotides are TGTGCCAGCAGTTCTGGACAGGGACACTATGGCTACACCTTC. Protein product: CASSSGQGHYGYTF.

The chain joins TRBV12-3 or TRBV12-4 to TRBJ2-1; 10 bases line up with TRBD2. V dropped 5 bases and J dropped 11; count of bases not matched to a gene: 3. CDR3 size: 12 residues. The CDR3 DNA reads as TGTGCCAGCAGTCCTAGCGGGGGTCAGCAGTTCTTC. Translated: CASSPSGGQQFF.

This clone has only one observation. The chain uses TRBV19 and TRBJ1-1; D is possibly TRBD1 (5 bases). V lost 6 bases and J 8 bases, leaving 13 bases between the germline ends. The CDR3 covers 12 residues. Per the germline V gene, CDR1 is LNHDA and CDR2 is SQIVND (reference sequence). DNA of the CDR3: TGTGCCAGTAGCATTCGGGACGGAGAAGCTTTCTTT. Amino acid sequence: CASSIRDGEAFF.

CDR3 in amino acids: CASSFDSYEQYF. DNA of the CDR3: TGTGCCAGCAGCTTTGACTCCTACGAGCAGTACTTC. The chain carries TRBV7-2 and TRBJ2-7, with D uncertain. The CDR3 is 12 amino acids. Trimming removed 3 bases from V and 0 bases from J, with 3 bases in between. Germline V gives CDR1 SGHTA, CDR2 FQGNSA. The full variable domain, rest sourced from reference TRBV7-2 and TRBJ2-7, is GAGVSQSPSNKVTEKGKDVELRCDPISGHTALYWYRQSLGQGLEFLIYFQGNSAPDKSGLPSDRFSAERTGGSVSTLTIQRTQQEDSAVYLCASSFDSYEQYFGPGTRLTVT.

The chain links TRBV2 to TRBJ1-6, with D unclear. The V end lost 5 bases, the J end lost 7 bases, and 9 bases lay between the germline ends. CDR1 SNHLY and CDR2 FYNNEI come from the germline V gene. This CDR3 region has 13 residues. For the CDR3, the DNA is TGTGCCAGCAGTACTCTCACCAATTCACCCCTCCACTTT. Its protein product is CASSTLTNSPLHF.

This clone was counted between two and nine times. This rearrangement joins TRBV18 to TRBJ1-3, with 10 bases identical to TRBD1. Germline V lookup: CDR1 KGHSH, CDR2 LQKENI. This CDR3 region has 17 residues. The junction had 6 bases not matched to a gene; V was cut back by 0 bases and J by 4 bases. The CDR3 reads CASSPPGQGPSGNTIYF. The CDR3 nucleotides read TGTGCCAGCTCACCACCGGGACAGGGGCCCTCAGGAAACACCATATATTTT.

This chain connects TRBV7-2 to TRBJ1-1; weak D call: TRBD1 (6 bases). This CDR3 is 16 amino acids long. CDR1 and CDR2 (germline): SGHTA, FQGNSA. V was shortened by 2 bases and J by 3 bases, with 16 bases between the two germline ends. CDR3 nucleotides: TGTGCCAGCAGCTTACCGGGGGGGCGGTTATACACTGAAGCTTTCTTT. This encodes CASSLPGGRLYTEAFF.

J is TRBJ2-2 and V is TRBV6-5; tentatively, D is TRBD1 (5 bases). CDR3 size: 13 residues. The germline gives CDR1 MNHEY, CDR2 SVGAGI. V was pared by 2 bases and J by 7 bases, with 8 bases between. CDR3 region: CASSYVTDGELFF. The CDR3 DNA sequence: TGTGCCAGCAGTTACGTGACAGACGGGGAGCTGTTTTTT.

This chain's CDR3 is CASMSTSGRETQYF. In DNA form, the CDR3 reads TGTGCCAGCATGTCGACTAGCGGGAGGGAGACCCAGTACTTC. The gene calls are TRBV2 and TRBJ2-5; 13 bases line up with TRBD2. Trimming took 7 bases from V and 5 from J; bases not matched to a gene: 4. CDR3 length: 14 residues. Germline CDR1 and CDR2: SNHLY and FYNNEI.